Listed here are 32 T cell receptor beta chains from one sample, sequenced in a study of regulatory T cells in long-lasting Graves disease (dated by TCRdb to about 2021). Interpreted using the paper, the time point label stands for: persistent/refractory GD, antithyroid drugs over 5 years with positive TRAb. For both TCR sequencing and RNA sequencing, RNA was extracted from PBMCs using TRIzol. Libraries were prepared through multiplex PCR. Instrument used: Illumina HiSeq 4000. TCR beta libraries were built with iRepertoire HTBI primers and Arm-PCR amplification of CDR3 regions. TCRdb passed the public sequencing reads through fastp at Q25 and MiXCR, retaining productive beta sequences. Rows are combined by CDR3 protein, so each entry shows the most common genes and DNA. Within this sample are some 430,000 distinct CDR3 sequences, with about a fifth of them counted one time only. Roughly 7.7% of the sample is taken by the ten largest.

Sample: peripheral blood mononuclear cells (PBMCs), taken when the disease was refractory, from a patient treated with antithyroid drugs. These receptors originate from a female donor with Graves disease.

This clonotype was detected many times. The chain uses TRBV16 and TRBJ1-2; 12 positions agree with TRBD1. CDR1 and CDR2 from the germline V gene are KGHSY and FQNENV. The CDR3 spans 16 residues. V trimming: 0 bases; J trimming: 2 bases; junction bases outside the gene matches: 1. CDR3 in DNA: TGTGCCAGCAGCCAATCGGGACAGGGGGCGAACTATGGCTACACCTTC. Translated: CASSQSGQGANYGYTF.

This sequence joins TRBV30 and TRBJ2-7, with D perhaps given as TRBD1 or TRBD2 (6 bases each). V was cut by 1 base and J by 4 bases, with 8 bases left in between. CDR1 is GTSNPN and CDR2 is SVGIG in the germline V gene (reference sequence). The CDR3 totals 12 residues. Here the CDR3 reads CAWSGGAYEQYF. Written as DNA, the CDR3 is TGTGCCTGGAGTGGGGGGGCATACGAGCAGTACTTC.

This clonotype was detected many times. J is TRBJ1-5 and V is TRBV5-1, with D unresolved. This CDR3 has 14 amino acids. Trimming removed 2 bases from V and 5 bases from J, with 11 bases in between. Germline V lookup: CDR1 SGHRS, CDR2 YFSETQ. This CDR3 is CASSLTPQDQPQHF. As DNA, the CDR3 is TGCGCCAGCAGCTTAACCCCTCAGGATCAGCCCCAGCATTTT. The whole variable domain, remainder taken from reference TRBV5-1 and TRBJ1-5, is KAGVTQTPRYLIKTRGQQVTLSCSPISGHRSVSWYQQTPGQGLQFLFEYFSETQRNKGNFPGRFSGRQFSNSRSEMNVSTLELGDSALYLCASSLTPQDQPQHFGDGTRLSIL.

The rearrangement links TRBV28 to TRBJ2-1; D ambiguous. The CDR3 is 13 amino acids. Trimming removed 5 bases from V and 8 bases from J, with 13 bases in between. Germline-derived CDR1 and CDR2 are MDHEN and SYDVKM. Here the CDR3 DNA reads TGTGCCAGCAGTCCCCCCTCGAGGCATGAGCAGTTCTTC. It encodes CASSPPSRHEQFF.

Ten or more counts support this clonotype. The chain combines TRBV2 with TRBJ1-5; D gene uncertain. The V gene lost 0 bases and the J gene lost 6 bases, with 12 bases spanning the gap. CDR1 and CDR2 (germline): SNHLY, FYNNEI. The CDR3 is made up of 15 amino acids. The CDR3 spells CASSEALRGGQPQHF. The CDR3 region has the DNA TGTGCCAGCAGTGAAGCGCTTCGGGGAGGTCAGCCCCAGCATTTT.

In this sample, this clonotype turned up a few times. V usage is TRBV9 and J usage is TRBJ1-1; D is undetermined. This CDR3 is 14 amino acids long. V lost 2 bases and J lost 1, with 9 bases in between. The V gene's germline CDR1 is SGDLS and CDR2 YYNGEE. The CDR3 protein is CASSVGESNTEAFF. For the CDR3, the DNA is TGTGCCAGCAGCGTTGGCGAATCGAACACTGAAGCTTTCTTT.

This clonotype has more than one count but fewer than ten. This rearrangement joins TRBV20-1 to TRBJ1-5; D may be TRBD1 (5 bases). CDR1 DFQATT and CDR2 SNEGSKA come from the germline V gene (reference sequence). CDR3 length: 14 amino acids. CDR3 nucleotide sequence: TGCTGCCGGGGCCTAATTTTTCCCAATCAGCCCCAGCATTTT. It specifies CCRGLIFPNQPQHF.

This clonotype came up many times. This chain joins TRBV6-1 and TRBJ1-5; D gene unclear. The ends were cut back, 5 bases at V and 0 bases at J, with 11 bases in the middle. Germline V CDR1 and CDR2: MNHNS, SASEGT. This CDR3 has 15 residues. The CDR3 protein is CASSLTVVSNQPQHF. The CDR3 DNA reads as TGTGCCAGCAGTCTCACGGTTGTTAGCAATCAGCCCCAGCATTTT.

This clonotype was detected ten times or more. V usage is TRBV6-2 or TRBV6-3 and J usage is TRBJ2-2; 12 bases map to TRBD2. CDR3 size: 18 residues. Germline V CDR1 and CDR2: MNHEY, SVGEGT. V dropped 2 bases and J dropped 0; count of bases not matched to a gene: 4. The CDR3 loop reads CASSYPTSGSTNTGELFF. The CDR3, as DNA: TGTGCCAGCAGTTACCCGACTAGCGGGAGCACGAACACCGGGGAGCTGTTTTTT.

The table lists this clonotype with a few counts. V and J are TRBV27 and TRBJ1-4; no definite D call. Between the trimmed V and J ends, which lost 8 bases and 3 bases, there was a span of 19 bases. The germline CDR1 and CDR2 sequences are MNHEY and SMNVEV (reference sequence). The CDR3 has 16 amino acids. In nucleotides, the CDR3 is TGTGCCAGCGCCGACCCGGGAGGCGCGGCTAATGAAAAACTGTTTTTT. Amino acid sequence: CASADPGGAANEKLFF.

This clonotype was recorded a few times. V is TRBV5-6 and J is TRBJ2-7; possible D gene TRBD1, 5 bases. Trimming took 1 base from V and 1 from J, leaving 18 bases between them. Germline CDR1 is SGHDT and CDR2 is YYEEEE. The CDR3 extends over 17 amino acids. The DNA for the CDR3 is TGTGCCAGCAGCTTGAGGGGCTCCTCAATGTGGTCCTACGAGCAGTACTTC. This codes for CASSLRGSSMWSYEQYF.

The V gene is TRBV6-5, the J gene TRBJ1-2; 7 bases are a match to TRBD1. V lost 0 bases to trimming and J lost 5 bases; unmatched junction nucleotides: 9. Germline V lookup: CDR1 MNHEY, CDR2 SVGAGI. The CDR3 sequence is 16 residues long. As DNA, the CDR3 is TGTGCCAGCAGTTACTCGAGCCCGACAGGGAGGTATGGCTACACCTTC. Translation: CASSYSSPTGRYGYTF.

This clonotype was observed a handful of times. The chain uses TRBV6-1 and TRBJ1-5; no clear D gene. Germline V gene data show CDR1 as MNHNS and CDR2 as SASEGT. CDR3 size: 15 residues. V was shortened by 5 bases and J by 0 bases, with 11 bases between the two germline ends. The CDR3 nucleotides read TGTGCCAGCAGTAGACAACCCTATAGCAATCAGCCCCAGCATTTT. It codes for CASSRQPYSNQPQHF.

The chain combines TRBV3-1 with TRBJ2-1, with D perhaps assigned TRBD1 or TRBD2 (5 bases each). This CDR3 is 15 amino acids long. The V and J ends lost 0 bases and 2 bases respectively, with 8 bases between them. Germline assignment: CDR1 LGHDT and CDR2 YNNKEL (reference sequence). CDR3 DNA: TGTGCCAGCAGCCAAGATTTGGGGGCCTACAATGAGCAGTTCTTC. Translated, it gives CASSQDLGAYNEQFF.

The gene calls are TRBV19 and TRBJ2-7; perhaps D is TRBD1 or TRBD2 (5 bases each). CDR1 is LNHDA, CDR2 SQIVND, per germline (reference sequence). The CDR3 is 13 amino acids. CDR3 nucleotide sequence: TGTGCTACCGCGGCGGGCCCAGGGAACGAGCAGTACTTC. It is translated as CATAAGPGNEQYF.

This clonotype was seen repeatedly, ten times or more. The J gene is TRBJ2-2, the V gene TRBV29-1, with TRBD2 as a possible D gene (5 bases). Trimming took off 2 bases at V and 6 bases at J, with 7 bases between the two ends. The CDR3 is made up of 12 amino acids. Germline loops: CDR1 SQVTM, CDR2 ANQGSEA. Here the CDR3 DNA reads TGCAGCGTTGAATGGGGAGCCGGGGAGCTGTTTTTT. Protein: CSVEWGAGELFF.

The chain carries TRBV20-1 and TRBJ1-1; 8 positions match TRBD1. Trimming took 4 bases from V and 5 from J; bases not matched to a gene: 9. Germline V lookup: CDR1 DFQATT, CDR2 SNEGSKA (reference sequence). This CDR3 has 14 residues. CDR3 amino acids: CSATLDRGWTEAFF. The CDR3, as DNA: TGCAGTGCTACCCTTGACAGGGGTTGGACTGAAGCTTTCTTT.

This clonotype has at least ten counts. This chain links TRBV16 with TRBJ2-5, with unresolved D. The ends were cut back, 7 bases at V and 5 bases at J, with 14 bases in the middle. The CDR3 covers 13 residues. The germline V gene encodes CDR1 KGHSY and CDR2 FQNENV. The CDR3 region is CASTITFTETQYF. The CDR3 nucleotides are TGTGCCAGCACCATAACCTTTACCGAGACCCAGTACTTC.

This clonotype was recorded many times. This chain joins TRBV24-1 and TRBJ1-1, with a weak D call TRBD1 (6 bases). Germline CDR1 reads KGHDR; CDR2 reads SFDVKD. The length of the CDR3 is 13 residues. V lost 7 bases to trimming and J lost 2 bases, with 10 bases between them. Here the CDR3 DNA reads TGTGCCACCAGCCTACAGGGAAACACTGAAGCTTTCTTT. Translation gives CATSLQGNTEAFF.

This clonotype was found many times. V usage is TRBV11-2 and J usage is TRBJ1-5; D is perhaps TRBD1 (5 bases). CDR3 length equals 17 residues. Trimming removed 3 bases from V and 0 bases from J, with 15 bases in between. The germline CDR1 and CDR2 sequences are SGHAT and FQNNGV. CDR3 nucleotide sequence: TGTGCCAGCAGCTTGGGGCTAGAGTTGGATAGCAATCAGCCCCAGCATTTT. Translating it yields CASSLGLELDSNQPQHF.

In its sample, this clonotype was seen many times. The V gene is TRBV5-1, the J gene TRBJ1-4; the D is unclear. CDR1 and CDR2 from the germline V gene are SGHRS and YFSETQ. This CDR3 comprises 15 residues. V gave up 4 bases and J gave up 0 bases, with 10 bases separating them. This CDR3 is CASSTTGPTNEKLFF. CDR3 sequence (DNA): TGCGCCAGCAGCACAACCGGACCAACTAATGAAAAACTGTTTTTT.

This clonotype was picked up many times. Its ends do not fully match the called genes, so a read error is possible. V usage is TRBV5-1 and J usage is TRBJ2-2, with D unclear. The CDR3 runs to 15 residues. Germline V gene lookup returns CDR1 SGHRS and CDR2 YFSETQ. Here the CDR3 DNA reads TGTGCCAGCAGCAACCAAGACAAGAACACCGGGGAGCTGTTTTTT. As protein: CASSNQDKNTGELFF.

The chain joins TRBV20-1 to TRBJ2-5; tentative D call: TRBD1 (6 bases). This CDR3 is 12 amino acids long. Germline V CDR1 and CDR2: DFQATT, SNEGSKA (reference sequence). The chain's CDR3 is CGIGTNQETQYF. DNA of the CDR3: TGCGGGATTGGGACAAACCAAGAGACCCAGTACTTC.

In this sample, this clonotype turned up many times. V usage is TRBV25-1 and J usage is TRBJ2-7; a weak D match, TRBD2 (6 bases). Germline values: CDR1 MGHDK, CDR2 SYGVNS. The V and J ends lost 1 base and 6 bases respectively, with 13 bases between them. This CDR3 comprises 14 residues. DNA of the CDR3: TGTGCCAGCAGTGAATGGGAGGAGCCCCTCGAGCAGTACTTC. Translation: CASSEWEEPLEQYF.

The gene calls are TRBV7-2 and TRBJ1-2; a possible D gene is TRBD1 (6 bases). V shed 5 bases and J shed 5 bases, with 24 bases lying between them. Looked up from germline, CDR1 is SGHTA and CDR2 is FQGNSA. This CDR3 region has 17 residues. CDR3 nucleotide sequence: TGTGCCAGCAGCCGTAACTGGGGTGGGGACACAAGTTATGGCTACACCTTC. As protein: CASSRNWGGDTSYGYTF.

This clonotype was detected many times. This rearrangement joins TRBV28 to TRBJ2-7; 10 bases agree with TRBD2. The CDR3 totals 14 residues. Per germline, CDR1 MDHEN and CDR2 SYDVKM. V dropped 6 bases and J dropped 7; count of bases not matched to a gene: 9. CDR3 sequence: CASRSLAGAGEQYF. In DNA form, the CDR3 reads TGTGCCAGCAGGTCTCTAGCGGGAGCGGGTGAGCAGTACTTC.

The V call is TRBV12-3 or TRBV12-4, the J call TRBJ2-7, with D hard to call. The CDR3 is 14 residues long. The V and J ends lost 2 bases and 2 bases respectively, with 10 bases between them. CDR3 nucleotides: TGTGCCAGCAGTTTAATGAACAGACCCTACGAGCAGTACTTC. It yields the protein CASSLMNRPYEQYF.

The chain joins TRBV12-3 or TRBV12-4 to TRBJ2-4, with 8 bases that match TRBD2. V shed 6 bases, J shed 2 bases, and the junction held 3 bases outside the gene matches. This CDR3 is built from 14 residues. The CDR3 sequence: CASSPGGPKNIQYF. CDR3 bases: TGTGCCAGCAGCCCGGGGGGGCCCAAAAACATTCAGTACTTC.

This clonotype was counted between two and nine times. Here the CDR3 reads CASSLFMGGLGSPLHF. CDR3 nucleotides: TGTGCCAGCAGCTTATTTATGGGGGGTTTAGGTTCACCCCTCCACTTT. V is TRBV7-9 and J is TRBJ1-6; D may be TRBD1 (5 bases). CDR3 length equals 16 residues. The V and J ends lost 2 bases and 9 bases respectively, with 17 bases between them. Germline loops: CDR1 SEHNR, CDR2 FQNEAQ (reference sequence).

This clonotype was seen repeatedly, ten times or more. The J gene is TRBJ1-2, the V gene TRBV28; 7 nucleotides align to TRBD1. Germline V gene sequence: CDR1 MDHEN, CDR2 SYDVKM. The CDR3 spans 13 residues. Trimming at V came to 5 bases and at J to 8 bases, leaving 8 bases not matched to a gene. CDR3: CASSVRGPGGYTF. DNA of the CDR3: TGTGCCAGCAGTGTAAGGGGGCCGGGGGGCTACACCTTC.

Many counts were recorded for this clonotype. The chain has TRBV29-1 and TRBJ2-7, with 10 bases that match TRBD2. This CDR3 has 15 amino acids. CDR1 SQVTM and CDR2 ANQGSEA come from the germline V gene. Trimming removed 3 bases from V and 4 bases from J; junction bases left unmatched: 9. The CDR3 region has the DNA TGCAGCGTTGAGAGCAGCGGGAGGGCCGGTTACGAGCAGTACTTC. This encodes CSVESSGRAGYEQYF.

The V and J genes are TRBV28 and TRBJ1-2; 8 bases line up with TRBD1. Germline V lookup: CDR1 MDHEN, CDR2 SYDVKM. The CDR3 has 13 amino acids. The V segment lost 7 bases and the J segment 4 bases; nucleotides outside the gene matches: 5. For the CDR3, the DNA is TGTGCCAGCATCATGACAGGGGCCTATGGCTACACCTTC. Amino acid sequence: CASIMTGAYGYTF.